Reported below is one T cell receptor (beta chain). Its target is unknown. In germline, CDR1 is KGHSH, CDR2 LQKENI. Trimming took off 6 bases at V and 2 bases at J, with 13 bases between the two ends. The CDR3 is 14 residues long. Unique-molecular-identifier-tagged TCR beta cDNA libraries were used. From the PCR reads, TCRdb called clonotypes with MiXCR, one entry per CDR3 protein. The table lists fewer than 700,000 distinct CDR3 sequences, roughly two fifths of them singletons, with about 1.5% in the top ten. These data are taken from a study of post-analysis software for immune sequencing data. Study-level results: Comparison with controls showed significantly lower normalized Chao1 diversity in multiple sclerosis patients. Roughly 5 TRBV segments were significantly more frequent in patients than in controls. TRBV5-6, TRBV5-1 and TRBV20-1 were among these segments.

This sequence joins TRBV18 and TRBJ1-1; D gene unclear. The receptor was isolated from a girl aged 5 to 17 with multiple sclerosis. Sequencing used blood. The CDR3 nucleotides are TGTGCCAGCTCGCCGGAACACCTTAACACTGAAGCTTTCTTT. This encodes CASSPEHLNTEAFF.